The rows below give T cell receptor beta chains drawn from one sample of a study of OX40 agonist ivuxolimab in advanced cancers. The repertoire was sequenced with immunoSEQ multiplex PCR; TCRdb's copy has only in-frame clones and lacks some. The data contain about 82,000 clones, 92% of them seen just once; the ten biggest clones take up roughly 8.6%. Sequences were derived from CD4+ or CD8+ T cells sorted from blood, sampled in a trial of the OX40 agonist ivuxolimab. The receptors derive from an adult with an advanced solid tumor such as melanoma, head and neck, liver or kidney cancer. Each CDR3 is given with its conserved first and last residue. The D gene is left open where the match is weak. The listing skips clone size in some rows; elsewhere it reads once, few, many or a size class.

CDR3 protein: CASSLLPGNTEAFF; CDR3 DNA: TGTGCCAGCAGTTTACTGCCAGGGAACACTGAAGCTTTCTTT; D gene: .; clone size: .; J gene: TRBJ1-1; V gene: TRBV28
CDR3 protein: CASSAPALGVLETQYF; CDR3 DNA: TGTGCCAGCAGCGCACCCGCTTTAGGAGTTTTGGAGACCCAGTACTTC; D gene: .; clone size: .; J gene: TRBJ2-5; V gene: TRBV7-9
CDR3 protein: CASSIRGQFNTGELFF; CDR3 DNA: TGTGCCAGTAGTATAAGGGGACAGTTCAACACCGGGGAGCTGTTTTTT; D gene: TRBD1; clone size: once; J gene: TRBJ2-2; V gene: TRBV19
CDR3 protein: CASSVDGVGREQYF; CDR3 DNA: TGTGCCAGCAGCGTAGATGGGGTAGGTCGGGAGCAGTACTTC; D gene: .; clone size: .; J gene: TRBJ2-7; V gene: TRBV9
CDR3 protein: CASSLAPGLMDGRSGNTIYF; CDR3 DNA: TGCGCCAGCAGCTTGGCCCCGGGACTGATGGATGGGCGCTCTGGAAACACCATATATTTT; D gene: .; clone size: .; J gene: TRBJ1-3; V gene: TRBV5-1
CDR3 protein: CASSPHSGTSGEVQETQYF; CDR3 DNA: TGTGCCAGTAGCCCGCATTCCGGGACTAGCGGGGAAGTACAAGAGACCCAGTACTTC; D gene: TRBD2; clone size: .; J gene: TRBJ2-5; V gene: TRBV19
CDR3 protein: CASSQVFLEVWEQYF; CDR3 DNA: TGCGCCAGCAGCCAAGTTTTTCTAGAGGTATGGGAGCAGTACTTC; D gene: .; clone size: .; J gene: TRBJ2-7; V gene: TRBV4-1
CDR3 protein: CASSTGQGVYGYTF; CDR3 DNA: TGTGCCAGCAGCACGGGACAGGGGGTTTATGGCTACACCTTC; D gene: TRBD1; clone size: .; J gene: TRBJ1-2; V gene: TRBV5-6
CDR3 protein: CASSQGGLSGEPQHF; CDR3 DNA: TGCGCCAGCAGCCAAGGAGGGCTGAGCGGTGAGCCCCAGCATTTT; D gene: .; clone size: .; J gene: TRBJ1-5; V gene: TRBV4-1
CDR3 protein: CASSSQGALGYEQYF; CDR3 DNA: TGTGCCAGCAGTAGTCAGGGGGCGCTTGGGTACGAGCAGTACTTC; D gene: TRBD1; clone size: .; J gene: TRBJ2-7; V gene: TRBV27
CDR3 protein: CASSPYPSGGFTDTQYF; CDR3 DNA: TGTGCCAGCAGCCCTTATCCTAGCGGGGGATTCACAGATACGCAGTATTTT; D gene: TRBD2; clone size: .; J gene: TRBJ2-3; V gene: TRBV7-6
CDR3 protein: CASSLGLGYEQYF; CDR3 DNA: TGTGCCAGCAGCTTAGGTCTGGGCTACGAGCAGTACTTC; D gene: .; clone size: .; J gene: TRBJ2-7; V gene: TRBV7-9
CDR3 protein: CASSWDGTGPGTYGYTF; CDR3 DNA: TGTGCCAGCAGCTGGGACGGGACGGGACCCGGCACTTATGGCTACACCTTC; D gene: .; clone size: few; J gene: TRBJ1-2; V gene: TRBV5-5
CDR3 protein: CASSLSTGELFF; CDR3 DNA: TGTGCCAGCAGCTTATCCACCGGGGAGCTGTTTTTT; D gene: .; clone size: .; J gene: TRBJ2-2; V gene: TRBV7-8
CDR3 protein: CASSPTRTSGASYQETQYF; CDR3 DNA: TGTGCCAGCAGCCCTACGAGGACTAGCGGGGCCTCGTACCAAGAGACCCAGTACTTC; D gene: TRBD2; clone size: .; J gene: TRBJ2-5; V gene: TRBV5-6
CDR3 protein: CASSLHPAGRVNTEAFF; CDR3 DNA: TGTGCCAGCAGTTTACACCCCGCCGGGCGGGTAAACACTGAAGCTTTCTTT; D gene: .; clone size: few; J gene: TRBJ1-1; V gene: TRBV27
CDR3 protein: CATSRSPDRVSGVCEQYF; CDR3 DNA: TGTGCCACCAGCAGGTCCCCGGACAGGGTGAGTGGGGTTTGCGAGCAGTACTTC; D gene: TRBD1; clone size: .; J gene: TRBJ2-7; V gene: TRBV15
CDR3 protein: CASSYSWGGNTEAFF; CDR3 DNA: TGTGCCAGCAGTTACTCTTGGGGGGGAAACACTGAAGCTTTCTTT; D gene: .; clone size: .; J gene: TRBJ1-1; V gene: TRBV6-5
CDR3 protein: CAISEYRERGEGAFF; CDR3 DNA: TGTGCCATCAGTGAATACCGGGAAAGGGGTGAGGGGGCTTTCTTT; D gene: .; clone size: once; J gene: TRBJ1-1; V gene: TRBV10-3
CDR3 protein: CASCYPGLSGDGELFF; CDR3 DNA: TGTGCCAGCTGTTACCCGGGACTGTCGGGTGACGGGGAGCTGTTTTTT; D gene: .; clone size: .; J gene: TRBJ2-2; V gene: TRBV2
CDR3 protein: CASSQDRVLIYEQYF; CDR3 DNA: TGCGCCAGCAGCCAAGACAGAGTCCTGATCTACGAGCAGTACTTC; D gene: .; clone size: few; J gene: TRBJ2-7; V gene: TRBV4-1
CDR3 protein: CASTTKRDGQSSYEQYF; CDR3 DNA: TGTGCCAGCACCACCAAGAGGGACGGGCAGAGCTCCTACGAGCAGTACTTC; D gene: .; clone size: .; J gene: TRBJ2-7; V gene: TRBV14
CDR3 protein: CASSPPVAGRYEQYF; CDR3 DNA: TGTGCCAGCAGCCCCCCCGTAGCGGGGCGCTACGAGCAGTACTTC; D gene: TRBD2; clone size: .; J gene: TRBJ2-7; V gene: TRBV7-9
CDR3 protein: CASSVGGRNTEAFF; CDR3 DNA: TGTGCCAGCAGCGTAGGGGGTAGAAACACTGAAGCTTTCTTT; D gene: .; clone size: .; J gene: TRBJ1-1; V gene: TRBV9
CDR3 protein: CASSLWAGDEGNQPQHF; CDR3 DNA: TGTGCCAGCAGCTTATGGGCAGGGGACGAGGGCAATCAGCCCCAGCATTTT; D gene: .; clone size: .; J gene: TRBJ1-5; V gene: TRBV7-8
CDR3 protein: CASSAGDSTDTQYF; CDR3 DNA: TGTGCCAGCAGCGCCGGGGACAGCACAGATACGCAGTATTTT; D gene: .; clone size: .; J gene: TRBJ2-3; V gene: TRBV9
CDR3 protein: CASGNRGYEQYF; CDR3 DNA: TGTGCCAGCGGTAACAGGGGTTACGAGCAGTACTTC; D gene: TRBD1; clone size: .; J gene: TRBJ2-7; V gene: TRBV19
CDR3 protein: CASSPGLVNEQFF; CDR3 DNA: TGTGCCAGCAGTCCGGGACTAGTCAATGAGCAGTTCTTC; D gene: TRBD2; clone size: .; J gene: TRBJ2-1; V gene: TRBV27
CDR3 protein: CASSHSNQPQHF; CDR3 DNA: TGTGCCAGCAGTCATAGCAATCAGCCCCAGCATTTT; D gene: .; clone size: .; J gene: TRBJ1-5; V gene: TRBV27
CDR3 protein: CASSGPRAQGETQYF; CDR3 DNA: TGTGCCAGCAGCGGCCCCAGGGCCCAAGGAGAGACCCAGTACTTC; D gene: .; clone size: .; J gene: TRBJ2-5; V gene: TRBV9
CDR3 protein: CASTLDSSTEAFF; CDR3 DNA: TGTGCCAGCACCCTAGACAGTAGCACTGAAGCTTTCTTT; D gene: .; clone size: .; J gene: TRBJ1-1; V gene: TRBV7-2
CDR3 protein: CASSLEGQGYLAEQFF; CDR3 DNA: TGCGCCAGCAGCTTGGAGGGACAGGGATATTTAGCTGAGCAGTTCTTC; D gene: TRBD1; clone size: .; J gene: TRBJ2-1; V gene: TRBV5-1
CDR3 protein: CASSSRDRGYEQYF; CDR3 DNA: TGCGCCAGCAGCTCCCGGGACAGGGGATACGAGCAGTACTTC; D gene: TRBD1; clone size: .; J gene: TRBJ2-7; V gene: TRBV5-1
CDR3 protein: CASSPTLQYEAGGEQYF; CDR3 DNA: TGTGCCAGCAGCCCGACCCTCCAATACGAGGCGGGAGGGGAGCAGTACTTC; D gene: TRBD2; clone size: .; J gene: TRBJ2-7; V gene: TRBV4-2
CDR3 protein: CASSTLPPGQGVNTIYF; CDR3 DNA: TGTGCCAGCAGCACACTACCCCCGGGACAGGGGGTAAACACCATATATTTT; D gene: TRBD1; clone size: .; J gene: TRBJ1-3; V gene: TRBV11-2
CDR3 protein: CASRNSRISLYNEQFF; CDR3 DNA: TGTGCCAGCCGAAACAGCCGGATATCACTTTACAATGAGCAGTTCTTC; D gene: .; clone size: .; J gene: TRBJ2-1; V gene: TRBV11-2
CDR3 protein: CASGLTGELFF; CDR3 DNA: TGTGCCAGCGGACTCACCGGGGAGCTGTTTTTT; D gene: .; clone size: .; J gene: TRBJ2-2; V gene: TRBV6-5
CDR3 protein: CASSPRVTGELFF; CDR3 DNA: TGCGCCAGCAGCCCCAGGGTTACCGGGGAGCTGTTTTTT; D gene: .; clone size: .; J gene: TRBJ2-2; V gene: TRBV4-1
CDR3 protein: CASSLEGIYGYTF; CDR3 DNA: TGCGCCAGCAGCTTGGAGGGAATCTATGGCTACACCTTC; D gene: .; clone size: once; J gene: TRBJ1-2; V gene: TRBV5-1
CDR3 protein: CASSSSPTAAYEQYF; CDR3 DNA: TGCGCCAGCAGTTCCAGTCCGACGGCTGCCTACGAGCAGTACTTC; D gene: .; clone size: .; J gene: TRBJ2-7; V gene: TRBV10-1
CDR3 protein: CASSRPFGEAGAGFTEQFF; CDR3 DNA: TGTGCCAGCAGCCGGCCCTTCGGGGAAGCGGGGGCGGGTTTTACGGAGCAGTTCTTC; D gene: TRBD2; clone size: .; J gene: TRBJ2-1; V gene: TRBV2
CDR3 protein: CAISRTSGGEDTQYF; CDR3 DNA: TGTGCCATCAGCAGAACTAGCGGGGGGGAAGATACGCAGTATTTT; D gene: TRBD2; clone size: .; J gene: TRBJ2-3; V gene: TRBV10-3
CDR3 protein: CASSSFRTSRPLYEQYF; CDR3 DNA: TGTGCCAGCAGCTCATTCCGGACTAGCCGTCCCCTCTACGAGCAGTACTTC; D gene: TRBD2; clone size: .; J gene: TRBJ2-7; V gene: TRBV7-9
CDR3 protein: CASSPADKRTFYEQYF; CDR3 DNA: TGTGCCAGCAGCCCTGCCGACAAAAGGACCTTCTACGAGCAGTACTTC; D gene: .; clone size: .; J gene: TRBJ2-7; V gene: TRBV7-9
CDR3 protein: CAWRGGGIPHEQYF; CDR3 DNA: TGTGCCTGGAGAGGCGGGGGGATCCCCCACGAGCAGTACTTC; D gene: TRBD2; clone size: .; J gene: TRBJ2-7; V gene: TRBV30
CDR3 protein: CASSPGQGGSPLHF; CDR3 DNA: TGTGCCAGCAGCCCGGGACAGGGAGGTTCACCCCTCCACTTT; D gene: TRBD1; clone size: .; J gene: TRBJ1-6; V gene: TRBV9
CDR3 protein: CASSPPPGPPNYGYTF; CDR3 DNA: TGCGCCAGCAGCCCCCCCCCAGGGCCCCCTAACTATGGCTACACCTTC; D gene: .; clone size: .; J gene: TRBJ1-2; V gene: TRBV23-1
CDR3 protein: CATTGSRETQYF; CDR3 DNA: TGTGCCACCACAGGGTCCCGAGAGACCCAGTACTTC; D gene: .; clone size: .; J gene: TRBJ2-5; V gene: TRBV25-1
CDR3 protein: CASSYARGLYGYTF; CDR3 DNA: TGTGCCAGCAGTTACGCCAGGGGGCTCTATGGCTACACCTTC; D gene: TRBD1; clone size: .; J gene: TRBJ1-2; V gene: TRBV6-5
CDR3 protein: CASSYSGQGLNYGYTF; CDR3 DNA: TGTGCCAGCAGTTACTCAGGACAGGGCCTTAACTATGGCTACACCTTC; D gene: TRBD1; clone size: .; J gene: TRBJ1-2; V gene: TRBV6-5